In this sample, the clone carrying this TCR beta chain turned up a few times. With V trimmed by 1 base and J by 11 bases, 4 bases remained unmatched. The CDR3 contains 14 residues. The record originates from a study of response to subunit inactivated influenza vaccine. TCRdb used MiXCR to reprocess the RT-PCR reads, holding one entry per CDR3 protein. The sample lists 500,000 to 550,000 distinct CDR3 sequences; approximately 22% were seen once. The sample was also reused in another study, on T cells expressing NK-cell markers. That source reports: 5'RACE template switching with UMIs produced the TCR beta cDNA. Each of 6 or 7 donors carried dominant NKG2C+ clonotypes accounting for about 1.0-7.5% of CD8+ T cells.

The sample in question was CD4+ T cells sorted from PBMCs, obtained roughly 12 days after vaccination. The chain has TRBV12-3 or TRBV12-4 and TRBJ1-6, with 8 nucleotides matching TRBD1. This clonotype was obtained from a man aged 45-65 years who received an inactivated influenza vaccine. CDR3 nucleotides: TGTGCCAGCAGTTTAGGACAGGGGTGGACACCCCTCCACTTT. Translation gives CASSLGQGWTPLHF.